The rows below give T cell receptor beta chains drawn from one sample of a study of identical twins. TCRdb re-called the 5' RACE reads through MiXCR, storing one row per CDR3 protein. The sample has roughly 500,000 distinct CDR3 sequences, around 20% seen once. Another study also made use of these data, one on T cells expressing NK-cell markers.

The specimen sequenced was CD4+ T cells sorted from blood. All receptors derive from a woman aged 18-29 years in good health. The CDR3 runs from the conserved cysteine through the conserved F or W. D genes are given only for firm matches. Not all rows give a size; the values are once, few, many and, for expanded clones, a class.

v_gene: TRBV5-1
j_gene: TRBJ2-3
d_gene: .
abundance: few
CDR3aa: CASSSPWRDTQYF
CDR3nt: TGCGCCAGCAGCTCCCCTTGGAGAGATACGCAGTATTTT

v_gene: TRBV12-3/TRBV12-4
j_gene: TRBJ2-5
d_gene: .
abundance: .
CDR3aa: CASKYINEGAQYF
CDR3nt: TGTGCCAGCAAGTACATCAACGAGGGGGCCCAGTACTTC

v_gene: TRBV6-2/TRBV6-3
j_gene: TRBJ2-3
d_gene: TRBD1
abundance: .
CDR3aa: CASSRRDRYQDTQYF
CDR3nt: TGTGCCAGCAGTCGCCGGGACAGGTATCAAGATACGCAGTATTTT

v_gene: TRBV28
j_gene: TRBJ1-2
d_gene: .
abundance: .
CDR3aa: CASSSGIGNYGYTF
CDR3nt: TGTGCCAGCAGTTCAGGGATAGGGAACTATGGCTACACCTTC

v_gene: TRBV20-1
j_gene: TRBJ2-3
d_gene: .
abundance: .
CDR3aa: CSARDPEQYPDTQYF
CDR3nt: TGCAGTGCTAGAGATCCGGAACAGTACCCAGATACGCAGTATTTT

v_gene: TRBV3-1
j_gene: TRBJ2-6
d_gene: .
abundance: .
CDR3aa: CASSQAETTVLTF
CDR3nt: TGTGCCAGCAGCCAAGCAGAGACGACCGTCCTGACTTTC

v_gene: TRBV5-1
j_gene: TRBJ2-4
d_gene: TRBD1
abundance: .
CDR3aa: CASSVGTGGLLAKNIQYF
CDR3nt: TGCGCCAGCAGCGTAGGGACAGGCGGTTTGTTAGCCAAAAACATTCAGTACTTC

v_gene: TRBV15
j_gene: TRBJ1-5
d_gene: .
abundance: few
CDR3aa: CATSSVWGEPQHF
CDR3nt: TGTGCCACCAGCTCAGTCTGGGGCGAGCCCCAGCATTTT

v_gene: TRBV24-1
j_gene: TRBJ2-1
d_gene: TRBD2
abundance: .
CDR3aa: CATSEKAGAGYNEQFF
CDR3nt: TGTGCCACCAGTGAAAAAGCGGGGGCGGGCTACAATGAGCAGTTCTTC

v_gene: TRBV7-2
j_gene: TRBJ1-1
d_gene: .
abundance: few
CDR3aa: CASRLDGTRRNTEAFF
CDR3nt: TGTGCCAGCAGACTGGACGGCACTAGGAGGAACACTGAAGCTTTCTTT

v_gene: TRBV20-1
j_gene: TRBJ2-4
d_gene: .
abundance: .
CDR3aa: CSARTVAAKNIQYF
CDR3nt: TGCAGTGCTAGAACTGTGGCAGCCAAAAACATTCAGTACTTC

v_gene: TRBV7-2
j_gene: TRBJ2-1
d_gene: .
abundance: .
CDR3aa: CSSSLVTSGNEQFF
CDR3nt: TGTTCCAGCAGCTTAGTAACTAGTGGCAATGAGCAGTTCTTC

v_gene: TRBV12-3/TRBV12-4
j_gene: TRBJ2-7
d_gene: .
abundance: .
CDR3aa: CASSLGTKFYEQYF
CDR3nt: TGTGCCAGCAGTTTAGGGACAAAGTTCTACGAGCAGTACTTC

v_gene: TRBV7-6
j_gene: TRBJ2-2
d_gene: TRBD1
abundance: .
CDR3aa: CASSSPGGNTGELFF
CDR3nt: TGTGCCAGCAGCTCGCCAGGGGGCAACACCGGGGAGCTGTTTTTT

v_gene: TRBV27
j_gene: TRBJ2-2
d_gene: .
abundance: many
CDR3aa: CASSLHRNTGELFF
CDR3nt: TGTGCCAGCAGTTTACACAGGAACACCGGGGAGCTGTTTTTT

v_gene: TRBV6-5
j_gene: TRBJ2-2
d_gene: TRBD2
abundance: .
CDR3aa: CASSYSTVGLGGAGELFF
CDR3nt: TGTGCCAGCAGTTACTCGACTGTGGGACTAGGGGGGGCCGGGGAGCTGTTTTTT

v_gene: TRBV6-2/TRBV6-3
j_gene: TRBJ1-1
d_gene: .
abundance: .
CDR3aa: CASSPSFGTVNTEAFF
CDR3nt: TGTGCCAGCAGTCCCTCTTTTGGGACGGTGAACACTGAAGCTTTCTTT